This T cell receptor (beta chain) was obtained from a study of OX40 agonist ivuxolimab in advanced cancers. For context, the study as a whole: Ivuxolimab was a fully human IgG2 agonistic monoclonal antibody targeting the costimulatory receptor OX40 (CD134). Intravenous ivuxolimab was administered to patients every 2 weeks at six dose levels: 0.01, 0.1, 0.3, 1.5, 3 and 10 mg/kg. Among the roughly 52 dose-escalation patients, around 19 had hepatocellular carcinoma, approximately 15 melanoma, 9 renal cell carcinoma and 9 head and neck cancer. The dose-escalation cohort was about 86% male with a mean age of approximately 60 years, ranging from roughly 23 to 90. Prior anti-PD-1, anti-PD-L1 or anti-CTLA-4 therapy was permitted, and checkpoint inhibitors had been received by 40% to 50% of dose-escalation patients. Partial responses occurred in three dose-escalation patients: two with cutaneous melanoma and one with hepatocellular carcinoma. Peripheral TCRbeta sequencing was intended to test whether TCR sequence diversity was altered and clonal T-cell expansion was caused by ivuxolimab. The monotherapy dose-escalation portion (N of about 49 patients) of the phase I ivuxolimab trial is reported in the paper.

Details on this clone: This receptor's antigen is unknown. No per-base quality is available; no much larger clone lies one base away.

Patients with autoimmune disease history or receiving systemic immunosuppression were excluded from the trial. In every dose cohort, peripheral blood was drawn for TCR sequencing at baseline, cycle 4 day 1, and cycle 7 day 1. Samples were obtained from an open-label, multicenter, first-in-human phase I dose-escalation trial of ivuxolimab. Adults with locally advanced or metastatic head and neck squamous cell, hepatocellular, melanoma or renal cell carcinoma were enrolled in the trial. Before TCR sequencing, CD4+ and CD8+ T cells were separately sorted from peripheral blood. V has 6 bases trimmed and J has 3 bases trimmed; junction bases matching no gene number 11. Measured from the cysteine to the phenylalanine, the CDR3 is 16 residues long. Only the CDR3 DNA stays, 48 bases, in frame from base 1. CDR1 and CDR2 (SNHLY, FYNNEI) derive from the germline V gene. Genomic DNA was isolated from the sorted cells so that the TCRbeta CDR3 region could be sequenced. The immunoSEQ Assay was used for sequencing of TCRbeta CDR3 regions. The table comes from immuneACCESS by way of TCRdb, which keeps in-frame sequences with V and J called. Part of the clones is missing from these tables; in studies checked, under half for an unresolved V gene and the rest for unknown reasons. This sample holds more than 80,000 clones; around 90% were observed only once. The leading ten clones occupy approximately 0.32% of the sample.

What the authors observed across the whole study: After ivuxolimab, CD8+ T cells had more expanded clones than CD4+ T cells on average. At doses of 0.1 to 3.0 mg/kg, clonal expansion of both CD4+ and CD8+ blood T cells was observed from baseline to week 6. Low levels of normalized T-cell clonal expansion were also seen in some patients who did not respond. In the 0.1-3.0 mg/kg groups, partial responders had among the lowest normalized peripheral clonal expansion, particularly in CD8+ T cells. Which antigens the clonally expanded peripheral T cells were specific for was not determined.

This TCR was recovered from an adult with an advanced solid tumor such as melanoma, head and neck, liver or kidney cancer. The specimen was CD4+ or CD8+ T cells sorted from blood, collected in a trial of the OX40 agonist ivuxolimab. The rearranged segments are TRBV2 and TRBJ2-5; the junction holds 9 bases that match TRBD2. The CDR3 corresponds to CASRSIAGEKKETQYF. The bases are TGTGCCAGCAGGTCTATAGCGGGAGAGAAGAAAGAGACCCAGTACTTC.